Listed here are 21 T cell receptor beta chains from one sample, sequenced in a study of identical twins (dated by TCRdb to 2016 to 2017). The library was prepared using 5' RACE. TCRdb lists the instrument as Illumina HiSeq 2000. The public reads were reanalyzed by TCRdb: fastp trimming at Q25, MiXCR alignment, in-frame beta chains only. Rows with one shared CDR3 protein collapse into an entry with the most common genes and DNA. The sample has 200,000 to 250,000 distinct CDR3 sequences on record, about 6.7% of them singletons. The top ten hold 14% to 15% of the sample. The same data also contributed to another study, on T cells expressing NK-cell markers.

The material sequenced was CD8+ T cells sorted from blood. These receptors all stem from a woman under 30 in good health.

The chain joins TRBV7-9 to TRBJ2-7, with 11 nucleotides matching TRBD2. The CDR3 totals 14 residues. With V trimmed by 5 bases and J by 5 bases, 5 bases remained unmatched. Germline V lookup: CDR1 SEHNR, CDR2 FQNEAQ (reference sequence). CDR3 protein: CASSHSGGAHEQYF. The CDR3 nucleotides are TGTGCCAGCAGCCATAGCGGGGGGGCCCACGAGCAGTACTTC.

The chain couples TRBV19 to TRBJ1-5; D is uncertain. Germline CDR1 reads LNHDA; CDR2 reads SQIVND (reference sequence). The CDR3 has 14 amino acids. V lost 5 bases, J lost 2 bases, and 10 bases lay in between. The CDR3 loop is CASSQILGNQPQHF. CDR3 nucleotide sequence: TGTGCCAGTAGTCAGATTTTGGGCAATCAGCCCCAGCATTTT.

V usage is TRBV28 and J usage is TRBJ2-1; D call uncertain. Trimming cost V 6 bases and J 1 base, with 13 bases left between them. Germline V lookup: CDR1 MDHEN, CDR2 SYDVKM. The CDR3 extends over 15 amino acids. The CDR3 bases are TGTGCCAGCAGCCTAATCCCTAGATCCTACAATGAGCAGTTCTTC. It codes for CASSLIPRSYNEQFF. The complete variable domain, with remaining parts taken from reference TRBV28 and TRBJ2-1, reads DVKVTQSSRYLVKRTGEKVFLECVQDMDHENMFWYRQDPGLGLRLIYFSYDVKMKEKGDIPEGYSVSREKKERFSLILESASTNQTSMYLCASSLIPRSYNEQFFGPGTRLTVL.

This chain connects TRBV29-1 to TRBJ1-1, with D possibly matching TRBD1 (5 bases). V was trimmed by 6 bases and J by 4 bases, leaving 12 bases between them. This CDR3 has 12 amino acids. CDR1 is SQVTM and CDR2 is ANQGSEA in the germline V gene. DNA for the CDR3: TGCAGCGTAAAAGGGGAGGGCACTGAAGCTTTCTTT. Its protein is CSVKGEGTEAFF.

This clonotype showed up many times. The chain couples TRBV28 to TRBJ2-5; TRBD1 might be the D (5 bases). V lost 7 bases, J lost 3 bases, and 18 bases lay in between. Germline CDR1 is MDHEN and CDR2 is SYDVKM. The CDR3 contains 15 residues. CDR3: CASTSSSETEETQYF. CDR3 coding DNA: TGTGCCAGCACCTCGTCGAGTGAGACAGAAGAGACCCAGTACTTC.

This clonotype has just a few counts. This chain links TRBV4-3 with TRBJ2-1; perhaps TRBD2 as D (5 bases). The CDR3 spans 15 residues. V gave up 1 base and J gave up 10 bases, with 17 bases separating them. Germline loops: CDR1 LGHNA, CDR2 YSLEER. The CDR3 sequence is CASSQGGLGVQEQFF. The CDR3, as DNA: TGCGCCAGCAGCCAAGGAGGGCTCGGGGTGCAAGAGCAGTTCTTC.

The V and J genes are TRBV10-1 and TRBJ1-1, with D uncertain. V was pared by 2 bases and J by 4 bases, with 14 bases between. CDR1 and CDR2 (germline): WNHNN, SYGVQD (reference sequence). This CDR3 has 15 residues. CDR3 coding DNA: TGCGCCAGCAGTGAGCGTCAAGGCGGGAGCACTGAAGCTTTCTTT. Protein product: CASSERQGGSTEAFF.

This clonotype has only a few counts. The CDR3 DNA reads as TGTGCCATCAGCGCAGGGAAACAGGGGGGATACACAGATACGCAGTATTTT. Translation: CAISAGKQGGYTDTQYF. The V and J genes are TRBV10-3 and TRBJ2-3; TRBD1 matches at 8 bases. CDR1 is ENHRY and CDR2 is SYGVKD in the germline V gene. The CDR3 is 17 residues long. With V trimmed by 6 bases and J by 2 bases, 13 bases remained unmatched.

The table lists this clonotype with a few counts. The chain carries TRBV19 and TRBJ1-4, with D perhaps TRBD1 (6 bases). CDR3 size: 15 residues. Germline V lookup: CDR1 LNHDA, CDR2 SQIVND (reference sequence). Trimming stripped 3 bases from V and 0 bases from J, with 8 bases between. The CDR3 coding sequence is TGTGCCAGTAGTATGGACAGTGCAACTAATGAAAAACTGTTTTTT. This encodes CASSMDSATNEKLFF. The full variable domain, with the rest looked up from reference TRBV19 and TRBJ1-4, is DGGITQSPKYLFRKEGQNVTLSCEQNLNHDAMYWYRQDPGQGLRLIYYSQIVNDFQKGDIAEGYSVSREKKESFPLTVTSAQKNPTAFYLCASSMDSATNEKLFFGSGTQLSVL.

V gene TRBV3-1 combines with J gene TRBJ1-1; D uncertain. V was pared by 0 bases and J by 0 bases, with 5 bases between. Germline V gives CDR1 LGHDT, CDR2 YNNKEL (reference sequence). The CDR3 consists of 14 residues. The CDR3 region has the DNA TGTGCCAGCAGCCAAGATACACTGAACACTGAAGCTTTCTTT. Amino acids: CASSQDTLNTEAFF.

This clonotype was seen at least ten times. This chain links TRBV2 with TRBJ1-1; D is uncertain. The CDR3 has 13 residues. From germline, CDR1 is SNHLY and CDR2 FYNNEI. V was trimmed by 3 bases and J by 8 bases, leaving 13 bases between them. The CDR3 is CASSDPVGSEAFF. CDR3 DNA: TGTGCCAGCAGTGATCCTGTGGGGTCCGAAGCTTTCTTT.

This clonotype was detected only a few times. This chain connects TRBV13 to TRBJ2-1, with 7 bases that match TRBD2. V lost 3 bases to trimming and J lost 3 bases; unmatched junction nucleotides: 5. Germline CDR1 is PRHDT and CDR2 is FYEKMQ (reference sequence). This CDR3 comprises 15 residues. CDR3 in amino acids: CASSFRREHYNEQFF. CDR3 nucleotide sequence: TGTGCCAGCAGCTTTAGGCGGGAGCACTACAATGAGCAGTTCTTC. Full variable domain (rest looked up from reference TRBV13 and TRBJ2-1): AAGVIQSPRHLIKEKRETATLKCYPIPRHDTVYWYQQGPGQDPQFLISFYEKMQSDKGSIPDRFSAQQFSDYHSELNMSSLELGDSALYFCASSFRREHYNEQFFGPGTRLTVL.

This clonotype has ten or more counts. The chain couples TRBV15 to TRBJ2-5; 7 bases align to TRBD2. The V and J ends lost 5 bases and 0 bases, in that order; junction bases with no gene match: 3. The CDR3 loop spans 14 amino acids. CDR1 is LNHNV, CDR2 YYDKDF, per germline (reference sequence). The CDR3 sequence is CATSGLADQETQYF. The CDR3 DNA reads as TGTGCCACCAGCGGCCTAGCGGACCAAGAGACCCAGTACTTC. The full variable domain, with the rest looked up from reference TRBV15 and TRBJ2-5, is DAMVIQNPRYQVTQFGKPVTLSCSQTLNHNVMYWYQQKSSQAPKLLFHYYDKDFNNEADTPDNFQSRRPNTSFCFLDIRSPGLGDTAMYLCATSGLADQETQYFGPGTRLLVL.

The chain is built from TRBV12-3 or TRBV12-4 and TRBJ1-6; D is uncertain. Trimming cost V 6 bases and J 8 bases, with 5 bases left between them. CDR3 size: 11 residues. CDR3 loop: CASRADSPLHF. The CDR3 DNA is TGTGCCAGCAGGGCAGATTCACCCCTCCACTTT.

This clonotype was recorded a few times. The rearrangement joins TRBV7-9 to TRBJ2-1; 8 bases map to TRBD2. Germline CDR1 and CDR2: SEHNR and FQNEAQ (reference sequence). V lost 4 bases and J lost 4; bases outside the gene matches: 6. The CDR3 spans 15 residues. CDR3 loop: CASSSPRGRYNEQFF. The CDR3 DNA reads as TGTGCCAGCAGCTCCCCCCGCGGGAGGTACAATGAGCAGTTCTTC. Full variable domain (remainder filled in from reference TRBV7-9 and TRBJ2-1): DTGVSQNPRHKITKRGQNVTFRCDPISEHNRLYWYRQTLGQGPEFLTYFQNEAQLEKSRLLSDRFSAERPKGSFSTLEIQRTEQGDSAMYLCASSSPRGRYNEQFFGPGTRLTVL.

This clonotype came up many times. The chain joins TRBV29-1 to TRBJ2-3, with TRBD2 identical over 8 bases. The CDR3 contains 15 residues. Germline CDR1 reads SQVTM; CDR2 reads ANQGSEA. Germline trimming cut 2 bases from V and 1 base from J; bases unmatched to any gene: 5. In DNA, the CDR3 is TGCAGCGTTGAAATCCGGGAGGGAGGCACAGATACGCAGTATTTT. Amino acid sequence: CSVEIREGGTDTQYF.

V usage is TRBV25-1 and J usage is TRBJ1-3; D unresolved. The CDR3 has 14 residues. Trimming pared 2 bases from V and 0 bases from J, leaving 5 bases between. CDR1 is MGHDK, CDR2 SYGVNS, per germline. The CDR3, as DNA: TGTGCCAGCAGTGAAGCGGACTCTGGAAACACCATATATTTT. Its protein is CASSEADSGNTIYF.

This clonotype appeared many times. The chain has TRBV27 and TRBJ2-1, with 8 bases matching TRBD2. Losses at the gene ends were 0 bases for V and 5 bases for J; bases not matched to a gene: 6. The V gene's germline CDR1 is MNHEY and CDR2 SMNVEV (reference sequence). The CDR3 is 16 amino acids. The CDR3: CASSLSSGGLNNEQFF. CDR3 nucleotides: TGTGCCAGCAGTTTATCATCGGGGGGGCTTAACAATGAGCAGTTCTTC.

This clonotype occurred a few times. The V call is TRBV7-9, the J call TRBJ2-1; D possibly corresponds to TRBD1 (6 bases). CDR1 is SEHNR and CDR2 is FQNEAQ in the germline V gene (reference sequence). Trimming pared 5 bases from V and 9 bases from J, leaving 17 bases between. The CDR3 consists of 14 residues. CDR3 residues: CASSRITGSGEQFF. The CDR3 bases are TGTGCCAGCAGCCGGATTACAGGGTCGGGTGAGCAGTTCTTC. Drawing the rest from reference TRBV7-9 and TRBJ2-1, the complete variable domain is DTGVSQNPRHKITKRGQNVTFRCDPISEHNRLYWYRQTLGQGPEFLTYFQNEAQLEKSRLLSDRFSAERPKGSFSTLEIQRTEQGDSAMYLCASSRITGSGEQFFGPGTRLTVL.

The rearrangement joins TRBV27 to TRBJ2-7, with 9 bases matching TRBD2. CDR3 length: 16 amino acids. Losses at the gene ends were 0 bases for V and 6 bases for J; bases not matched to a gene: 9. Germline assignment: CDR1 MNHEY and CDR2 SMNVEV (reference sequence). The CDR3 DNA is TGTGCCAGCAGTTTATCAACCGGGACTAGCTCGACCGAGCAGTACTTC. This codes for CASSLSTGTSSTEQYF.

This clonotype was detected only a few times. V is TRBV27 and J is TRBJ2-5, with 9 bases aligning to TRBD2. J gave up 5 bases and V 4 bases, and 11 bases lay outside the gene matches. The CDR3 totals 16 residues. Germline V CDR1 and CDR2: MNHEY, SMNVEV (reference sequence). CDR3 region: CASSSGASGVQETQYF. CDR3 DNA sequence: TGTGCCAGCAGTTCCGGGGCTAGCGGGGTACAGGAGACCCAGTACTTC.